The entry that follows covers one T cell receptor (beta chain) sequence. The antigen is not known. Deletions cut 4 bases from V and 2 bases from J, with 11 bases between. CDR3 size: 14 residues. From germline, CDR1 is SNHLY and CDR2 FYNNEI. The data stem from a study of spatial heterogeneity in lung cancer. Study-wide context: Alpha-chain sequences were consistently detected in smaller numbers than beta-chain sequences.

As for time point: sample taken at primary tumor resection. Whole RNA obtained from tumor, nontumor lung or frozen PBMC underwent sequencing without sorting. Study outcomes and limitations: At tumor resection, ubiquitous expanded TCRs were detected in blood more often than later.

All TCR cDNA molecules were individually tagged with a unique molecular identifier. TCRdb reprocessed the 5' RACE reads with MiXCR, giving one entry per CDR3 protein. The profile shows tens of thousands of distinct CDR3 sequences, approximately 7% of them singletons. This sample comprised PBMCs, obtained at surgery. The chain uses TRBV2 and TRBJ1-1; TRBD1 might be the D (5 bases). This receptor was obtained from a female donor with early-stage non-small cell lung cancer. The CDR3 DNA reads TGTGCCAGCAGTGCCGACAGAGCCAACACTGAAGCTTTCTTT. Residues: CASSADRANTEAFF.